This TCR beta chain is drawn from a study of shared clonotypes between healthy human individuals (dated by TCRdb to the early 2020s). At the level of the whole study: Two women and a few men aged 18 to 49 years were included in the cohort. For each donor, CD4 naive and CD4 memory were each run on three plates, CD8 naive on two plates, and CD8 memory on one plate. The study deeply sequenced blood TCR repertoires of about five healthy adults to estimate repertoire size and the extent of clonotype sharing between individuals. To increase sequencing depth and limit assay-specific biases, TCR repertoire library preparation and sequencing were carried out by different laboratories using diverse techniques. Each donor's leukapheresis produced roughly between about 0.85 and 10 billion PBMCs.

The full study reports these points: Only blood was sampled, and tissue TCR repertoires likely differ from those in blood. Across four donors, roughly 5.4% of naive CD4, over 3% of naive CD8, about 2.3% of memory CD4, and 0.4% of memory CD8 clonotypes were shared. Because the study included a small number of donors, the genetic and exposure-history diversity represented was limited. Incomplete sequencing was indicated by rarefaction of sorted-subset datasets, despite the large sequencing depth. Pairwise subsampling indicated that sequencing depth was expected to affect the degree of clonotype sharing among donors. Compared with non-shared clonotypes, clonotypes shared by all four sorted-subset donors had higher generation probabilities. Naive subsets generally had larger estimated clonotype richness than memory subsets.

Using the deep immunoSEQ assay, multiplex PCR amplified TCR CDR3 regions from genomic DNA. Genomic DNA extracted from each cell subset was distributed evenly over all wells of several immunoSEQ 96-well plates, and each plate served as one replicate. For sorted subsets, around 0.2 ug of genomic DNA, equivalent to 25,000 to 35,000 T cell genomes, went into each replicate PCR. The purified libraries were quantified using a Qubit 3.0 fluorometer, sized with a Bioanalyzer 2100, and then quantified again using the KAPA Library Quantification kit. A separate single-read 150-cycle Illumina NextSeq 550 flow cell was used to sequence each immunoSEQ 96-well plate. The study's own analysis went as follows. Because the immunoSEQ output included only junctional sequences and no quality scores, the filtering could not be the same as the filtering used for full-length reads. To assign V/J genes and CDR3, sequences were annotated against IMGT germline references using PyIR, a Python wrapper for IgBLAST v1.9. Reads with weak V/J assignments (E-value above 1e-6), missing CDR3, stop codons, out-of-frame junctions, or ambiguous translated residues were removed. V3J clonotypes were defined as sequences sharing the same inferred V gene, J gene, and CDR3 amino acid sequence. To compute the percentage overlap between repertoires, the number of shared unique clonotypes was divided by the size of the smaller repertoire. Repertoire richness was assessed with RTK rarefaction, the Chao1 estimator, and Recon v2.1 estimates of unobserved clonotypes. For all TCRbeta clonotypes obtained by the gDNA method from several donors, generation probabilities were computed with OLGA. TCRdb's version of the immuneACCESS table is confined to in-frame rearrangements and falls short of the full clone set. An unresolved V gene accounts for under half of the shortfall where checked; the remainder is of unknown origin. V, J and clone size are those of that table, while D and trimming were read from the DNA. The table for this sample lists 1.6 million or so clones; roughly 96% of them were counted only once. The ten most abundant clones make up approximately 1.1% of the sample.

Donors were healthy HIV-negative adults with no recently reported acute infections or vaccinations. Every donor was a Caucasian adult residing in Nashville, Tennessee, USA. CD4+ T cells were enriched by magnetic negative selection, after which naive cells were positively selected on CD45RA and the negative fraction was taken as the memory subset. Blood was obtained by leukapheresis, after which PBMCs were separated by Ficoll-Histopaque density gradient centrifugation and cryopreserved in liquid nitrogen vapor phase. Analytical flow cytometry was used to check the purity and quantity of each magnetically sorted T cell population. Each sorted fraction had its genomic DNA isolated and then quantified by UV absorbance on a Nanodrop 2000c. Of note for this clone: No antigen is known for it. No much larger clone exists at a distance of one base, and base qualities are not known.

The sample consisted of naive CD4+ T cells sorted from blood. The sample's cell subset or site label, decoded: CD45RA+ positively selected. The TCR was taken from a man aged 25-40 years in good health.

In nucleotide form, the sequence is TGCGCCAGCAGCCAAGGCGTCGGGAGGGCCAGAGATACGCAGTATTTT. This gives the protein CASSQGVGRARDTQYF. This receptor chain uses TRBV4-3 and TRBJ2-3; TRBD2 fits 8 bases in the junction. From its cysteine to its phenylalanine, the CDR3 spans 16 amino acids. The entry retains the CDR3 DNA only, 48 bases that are in frame from base 1. Trimming removed 1 base from V and 5 bases from J; the gene matches leave 8 bases unexplained. CDR1 and CDR2 were assigned from the germline V gene as LGHNA and YSLEER.